The present TCR beta chain was sequenced within a study of post-analysis software for immune sequencing data. Study information: The cohort encompassed relapsing-remitting, secondary progressive and progressive-relapsing multiple sclerosis disease courses. Notes on the study in general: Relative to controls, patients with multiple sclerosis showed significantly lower normalized Chao1 diversity. F measure clustering grouped samples strongly by preparation batch.

Unique molecular identifiers featured in each of the TCR beta cDNA libraries. Out of roughly 0.85 to 11 million T cells, a few hundred thousand cDNA molecules were generated. Each CDR3 protein is one row after TCRdb ran MiXCR on the PCR reads. Among 600,000 to 750,000 distinct CDR3 sequences listed, 59% were seen once. Regarding this clonotype: No antigen is known for it.

Sequenced sample: blood. The sequence derives from a girl aged 2-10 years with multiple sclerosis.

CDR3 in DNA: TGTGCCAGCAGCTTAACCGGCTCCCCCCGGTCTGAAGCTTTCTTT. Translated: CASSLTGSPRSEAFF. The chain uses TRBV7-3 and TRBJ1-1; D uncertain. V lost 0 bases to trimming and J lost 6 bases, with 14 bases between them. CDR3 length equals 15 residues. Germline V lookup: CDR1 SGHTA, CDR2 FQGTGA.